Reported below is one T cell receptor (beta chain). Its cognate antigen has yet to be identified. The data originate from a study of cytomegalovirus exposure and HLA in healthy donors (dated by TCRdb to the late 2010s). The study in broad terms: According to an earlier analysis of 587 of the donors, 150 million to 200 million T cells yielded some 120 million unique TCR beta sequences and 276 Gb of sequence data. An early release covering over 500 HLA-typed donors comprised approximately 300 gigabases of sequencing data and 85 million to 100 million unique TCR sequences. Of the approximately 400 genotyped donors, about 84% fell in the genetic ancestry cluster associated with self-reported Caucasian donors. The study aimed to test whether signatures of past pathogen exposure could be identified by cataloging public T cell receptors. The T cell repertoires of 666 subjects were profiled by immunosequencing and related to cytomegalovirus serostatus. A separate validation cohort of 100 to 150 different subjects was used in addition to the approximately 700-subject first cohort. High-throughput TCR immunosequencing, statistical association of individual TCRs with disease status, and machine learning were combined to predict cytomegalovirus infection status. In a later analysis, previously published TCR beta repertoires from 670 or so donors were re-analyzed and high-resolution HLA genotyping was added so that TCR occurrence patterns could be studied. In the later analysis, no new phenotypic data were used to find candidate immune exposures; instead, reliance was placed on TCR beta sequences and their occurrence across donors. To decide whether each TCR beta V gene segment behaved as functional or pseudogenic, an earlier analysis of fewer than 750 of the donors relied on high-throughput TCR beta sequencing. Donor age, sex, ethnicity and CMV serostatus were compiled alongside the repertoire data. A later genetic analysis used genome-wide SNP genotypes for about 65% of the roughly 700 donors, treating that subset as a discovery cohort. All discovery cohort repertoires had been generated using a single sequencing platform. HLA typing included class I and class II loci at four-digit resolution. The number of donors typed differed by locus, with roughly 620-640 for A, B, C, DRB1 and DQB1, roughly 520 for DQA1, approximately 580 for DPA1, and roughly 450 for DPB1. Roughly 5 DR-DQ haplotypes were handled as single units for association and clustering because linkage in the cohort was strong. Across approximately 420 genotyped donors of the cohort, an average of roughly 230,000 unique TCR beta nucleotide sequences per donor were sequenced, and roughly 20% of those sequences were non-productive. Results and caveats for the whole study, not just this receptor: The authors suggested that the approach could potentially be generalized to other disease states and immunological phenotypes. When HLA alleles, especially DR and DQ, strongly co-occurred, TCR associations were difficult to assign to individual alleles. Immune exposure information for the cohort was limited to CMV serostatus. A later analysis reported that several top co-occurrence clusters appeared linked to parvovirus B19, influenza, CMV and Epstein-Barr virus. A later analysis associated about 16,000 TCR beta sequences with specific HLA alleles at a false discovery rate of 0.05. Because HLA typing was unavailable for some donors at each locus, only the typed subset was used in association tests. Linkage disequilibrium might explain the correlated functional status among segregating V segments, but an unknown experimental factor could not be ruled out. The study listed approximately 160 TCR beta chains as associated with cytomegalovirus. Most TCR sequences were seen in very few donors, while some public TCRs were found in many individuals. In a later genetic analysis, a missense DCLRE1C variant was associated with V-gene and J-gene trimming of TCR beta chains, and the association was replicated in an independent cohort. A later analysis found that most CMV-associated TCR beta chains appeared HLA-restricted, with HLA associations seemingly driven largely by CMV exposure. A further reported finding was that TCR beta sequences accurately predicted the HLA-A and HLA-B alleles for most subjects in the first cohort. A cluster of highly shared sequence variants was judged likely to represent a technical artifact of the sequencing pipeline. Broadly in line with IMGT annotations, most TCR beta V segments showed up in productive rearrangements about 87% or about 30% of the time in an earlier analysis of roughly 590 of the donors. The classifier was reported to diagnose cytomegalovirus status with high specificity and sensitivity in both the original cohort and the validation cohort. In vitro tests confirmed that a few of the cytomegalovirus-associated TCR beta chains recognize cytomegalovirus antigens. This cohort had only TCR beta chains sequenced, and the lack of alpha or paired-chain data limited which features could be detected. According to a later genetic analysis, donors in an Asian-associated ancestry cluster had fewer N-insertions in productive TCRs than the approximately 630-donor mean. Compared with equally common non-associated chains, HLA-associated TCR beta chains in a later analysis were more clonally expanded and had lower generation probabilities. Presence/absence analyses assumed roughly uniform sequencing depth across donors, an assumption that may not hold. A later analysis found that TCR association rates varied across HLA loci, with DRB1 alleles showing the most associated TCRs and HLA-C alleles the fewest. Because counts were too low, 15 or so rarely observed V segments, including chromosome 9 orphons, were excluded from the earlier analysis of 587 of the donors.

The cohort consisted of 650 to 700 healthy bone marrow donors. At the time of sampling, every cohort member was nominally healthy, though immune exposures that went unrecorded were likely present. The donor was CMV seropositive and was included in the group of 290 or so seropositive cohort members. Each donor provided a peripheral blood sample, and peripheral blood mononuclear cells were used for TCR beta sequencing. Genomic DNA extraction from the blood cell samples was performed with the Qiagen DNeasy Blood Extraction Kit. Library construction relied on the immunoSEQ multiplex PCR assay. A mixture of 60 forward primers for TCR Vbeta segments and 13 reverse primers for TCR Jbeta segments was used in the multiplex PCR. The CDR3 region of rearranged TCR beta genes was amplified from genomic DNA by a multiplex PCR assay. The Illumina HiSeq System was used to sequence the amplified TCR beta libraries as 87-base-pair reads. On the study's bioinformatics: In a later analysis, roughly 80 million unique TCR beta chains were counted across the 666 repertoires, and approximately 9.9 million of these chains were shared by at least two donors. Raw reads were error-corrected and collapsed into unique sequences with a nearest-neighbor algorithm that merged closely related sequences to remove PCR and sequencing errors. Alignment of CDR3 sequences to IMGT reference sequences was used to assign V, D and J gene segments. For a sequence to be retained, a match of at least six nucleotides was required to both a V gene segment and a J gene segment. A rearrangement was called productive if the CDR3 had no stop codons and remained in frame with V and J, and every other rearrangement was called non-productive. CDR3 was defined according to IMGT convention as the region running from the second conserved V-encoded cysteine to the conserved J-encoded phenylalanine. Sequences without an unambiguous match to a single V gene segment were excluded from the earlier analysis of approximately 560 of the donors. An earlier analysis of 587 of the donors classified V segments as functional when productive rearrangements were above 56.7% and as segregating when the standard deviation between donors was above 5%. To diagnose cytomegalovirus status from the catalog of TCR beta chain sequences, a statistical classification framework was built. V and J gene assignment, in a later analysis, came from comparing TCR nucleotide sequences with IMGT/GENE-DB human TR gene sequences. Using the TCRdist pipeline, a later analysis assigned CDR3 sequences along with most-parsimonious VDJ recombination scenarios. In a later analysis, each TCR beta chain was defined by its CDR3 amino acid sequence together with its V-gene family, and reads without a unique V-gene family were excluded. To address suspected cross-contamination and a sequencing artifact, a later analysis removed approximately 590 highly shared, low-generation-probability nucleotide sequences. In a later analysis, a clonal expansion index for each public chain was calculated from normalized within-repertoire ranks of inferred template counts. Generation probabilities in a later analysis came from a VDJ recombination model fitted to out-of-frame rearrangements, and those results were checked against IGoR. A later analysis scored TCR-TCR, TCR-HLA and TCR-CMV co-occurrence with hypergeometric tests, applying a repertoire-size bias correction to TCR pairs. False discovery rates were estimated in a later analysis by permuting HLA or CMV assignments 20 times. A later analysis grouped co-occurring TCRs with DBSCAN, adding TCRdist sequence similarity when clustering within HLA-allele-positive subsets. For co-occurrence clustering, repertoires with fewer than 30,000 or more than 120,000 public chains were excluded, along with a handful of repertoires with anomalous nucleotide sharing. Held by TCRdb, this immuneACCESS table contains in-frame sequences only and omits some clones. Under half of the omission traces to an unresolved V gene where checked; the cause of the rest is unknown. The DNA was the basis for D and trimming; V, J and clone size are from that table. This sample's records show roughly 190,000 clones. The ten largest clones represent less than 0.95% of the sample.

Sequenced sample: PBMCs. The receptor was isolated from a woman aged 18 to 35 in good health and CMV-seropositive.

The CDR3 corresponds to CASSIRRAGSYEQYF. The nucleotide sequence is given as TGCGCCAGCAGCATCCGCCGAGCGGGATCCTACGAGCAGTACTTC. The chain is made from TRBV5-1 and TRBJ2-7; TRBD2 fits 7 bases in the junction. From the cysteine through the phenylalanine, the CDR3 covers 15 amino acids. Only the CDR3 DNA stays, 45 bases, in frame from base 1. The germline V end is reduced by 4 bases and the J end by 1 base; junction bases left unmatched: 8. Reading the germline V gene gives CDR1 SGHRS and CDR2 YFSETQ. Reference TRBV5-1 and TRBJ2-7 proteins supply the regions before and after the CDR3; the full variable domain is: KAGVTQTPRYLIKTRGQQVTLSCSPISGHRSVSWYQQTPGQGLQFLFEYFSETQRNKGNFPGRFSGRQFSNSRSEMNVSTLELGDSALYLCASSIRRAGSYEQYFGPGTRLTVT.